This TCR beta chain was captured by sequencing in a study of blood T cell repertoires in COVID-19. Study as a whole: The United States, Italy and Spain supplied acute and convalescent COVID-19 samples. The cDNA or gDNA used as material had been derived from T cells, B-cell-depleted T cells, or PBMCs.

Authors' analysis steps: From reference gene primer amplification, estimates of nucleated cell counts were derived. Sequenced by immunoSEQ multiplex PCR; TCRdb stores in-frame clones only, minus some. V and J calls and clone size come straight from that table; D and trimming were deduced from the DNA. Among about 68,000 clones, about 80% were seen once, and the ten largest hold 23%. The CDR3 consists of 13 residues. V was cut by 3 bases and J by 4 bases, with 12 bases left in between. Germline V gene sequence: CDR1 DFQATT, CDR2 SNEGSKA (reference sequence). This receptor was obtained from a human donor in a cohort sampled during active COVID-19. Material: peripheral blood. V usage is TRBV20-1 and J usage is TRBJ1-1; D is unresolved. CDR3 sequence reads: CSASSTLSTEAFF. The DNA for the CDR3 is TGCAGTGCTAGTTCTACGTTATCCACTGAAGCTTTCTTT.